This record covers a single T cell receptor (beta chain). The antigen is undetermined. Measured with immunoSEQ multiplex PCR; TCRdb has only the in-frame clones, and not every one. Counted here are more than 140,000 clones, 70% to 90% occurring once; the ten biggest clones make up around 2.2%. This entry belongs to a study of T cell responses to AZD1222 COVID-19 vaccine. General study results and limits: Dominant at 160-218 and 743-854, vaccine-associated CD4 TCRs also spanned spike.

The CDR3 covers 14 residues. The trim removed 8 bases at V and 3 bases at J, leaving 7 bases unmatched. Germline assignment: CDR1 LNHNV and CDR2 YYDKDF (reference sequence). J is TRBJ2-7 and V is TRBV15, with TRBD1 matching over 10 bases. The clonotype comes from an adult in good health. Material: peripheral blood, obtained on day 0 of AZD1222 vaccination. The CDR3 loop is CATSGQGSYYEQYF. CDR3 DNA sequence: TGTGCCACCTCGGGACAGGGGTCATACTACGAGCAGTACTTC.